This T cell receptor (beta chain) was sequenced for a study of blood T cell repertoires in COVID-19 (dated by TCRdb to about 2020). Background on the whole study: Samples from collaborators originated in the United States, Italy and Spain and spanned both the acute and convalescent phases of COVID-19. The repertoires were released in a freely available public database intended as a resource for research on the immune response to SARS-CoV-2. Samples were obtained from the ongoing ImmuneRACE study (first 160 participants) and from 1,000 to 1,500 subjects provided by 6 global collaborators. HLA class I and class II types, where available, came from metadata supplied by the sample provider rather than from assay-based typing. Subjects who had been exposed to COVID-19, were actively infected with it, or had recovered from it provided the deeply sampled blood TCRbeta repertoires that made up the dataset. The material from the prospective study consisted of cDNA or gDNA derived from T cells, B-cell-depleted T cells, or PBMCs. Sample metadata almost always included a de-identified subject ID, COVID-19 status, age in years and sex. Summary of the overall study and its limitations: The quantity of clinical and demographic metadata differed by source and by participant and was supplied without curation.

Whole blood was collected in K2EDTA tubes by collaborating institutions according to the institutions' own protocols. For TCRbeta analysis, collaborators shipped samples in one of three forms: frozen whole blood, isolated PBMCs, or DNA extracted from either of those sample types. The CDR3, from cysteine to phenylalanine, totals 22 residues. The kept DNA is CDR3 alone, 66 bases in frame from the first base. Taken from the germline V gene, the CDR1 and CDR2 loops are SNHLY and FYNNEI. Trimming removed 6 bases from V and 0 bases from J; the gene matches leave 17 bases unexplained. TCRbeta CDR3 regions were amplified from genomic DNA using the immunoSEQ Assay, a bias-controlled multiplex PCR. The study's processing was this. The number of nucleated cells in each sample was estimated by amplification of reference gene primers within the assay. Sequence reads were collapsed and filtered to measure the absolute abundance of every unique TCRbeta CDR3 rearrangement. For each sample, productive Simpson clonality was calculated as the square root of Simpson's diversity index over productive rearrangements. This immuneACCESS table, as held by TCRdb, lists in-frame sequences with V and J called but not all clones. Of the missing ones, under half trace to an unresolved V gene in checked studies; the others have no known cause. V and J calls and clone size follow that table, whereas D and trimming were derived from the DNA. This sample has some 52,000 clones in its table, and about 91% of those were observed once. Around 5% of the sample is in the top ten clones.

For this clone: This receptor's antigen is unknown. Nothing much larger sits one base from this clone, and base qualities are not available.

Material for sequencing was peripheral blood. Recombination connected TRBV2 to TRBJ2-2; 15 central bases correspond to TRBD2. The receptor comes from a man aged 55-75 years with active COVID-19. This receptor carries the CDR3 CASRPPPGLAGGRVSNTGELFF. The sequenced DNA: TGTGCCAGCAGGCCGCCTCCGGGACTAGCGGGAGGTCGGGTGTCGAACACCGGGGAGCTGTTTTTT.